The 6 T cell receptor beta chains below come from one sample, sequenced in a study of CD8+ T cells in alopecia areata. cDNA serving as the sequencing template came from extracted, reverse transcribed RNA. Assay: immunoSEQ multiplex PCR; the TCRdb copy retains only in-frame clones and omits some. The sample includes about 180,000 clones, approximately 55% seen only once; the top ten take roughly 10%. Treatment described: oral pan-JAK inhibitor, 5-10 mg twice daily. The specimen comprised CD8+ T cells sorted from blood, sampled at week 24, from a patient treated with tofacitinib. Receptors were obtained from a human donor with alopecia areata.

The chain carries TRBV30 and TRBJ1-2; D call uncertain. The V gene's germline CDR1 is GTSNPN and CDR2 SVGIG (reference sequence). Trimming left V 3 bases short and J 4 bases short, with 27 bases between. CDR3 size: 18 residues. The CDR3 DNA reads TGTGCCTGGAGCGGAAAATCCGTGAAGGAGGAGGACTTCTATGGCTACACCTTC. It yields the protein CAWSGKSVKEEDFYGYTF.

This clone was seen only a few times. The chain joins TRBV5-6 to TRBJ2-1; a weak D match, TRBD1 (5 bases). V lost 0 bases to trimming and J lost 8 bases, with 6 bases between them. The CDR3 is 12 residues long. Germline CDR1 is SGHDT and CDR2 is YYEEEE. CDR3 sequence reads: CASSLEGDEQFF. The CDR3 region has the DNA TGTGCCAGCAGCTTGGAAGGGGATGAGCAGTTCTTC. Together with reference TRBV5-6 and TRBJ2-1, the CDR3 gives the full variable domain: DAGVTQSPTHLIKTRGQQVTLRCSPKSGHDTVSWYQQALGQGPQFIFQYYEEEERQRGNFPDRFSGHQFPNYSSELNVNALLLGDSALYLCASSLEGDEQFFGPGTRLTVL.

This clone occurred a few times. The rearrangement uses TRBV29-1 and TRBJ1-4; possible D gene TRBD1, 5 bases. The CDR3 is made up of 15 amino acids. CDR1 and CDR2 from the germline V gene are SQVTM and ANQGSEA. Trimming took 4 bases from V and 5 from J, leaving 17 bases between them. The CDR3 DNA is TGCAGCGTTGGAGTCGAGGGACGACGCAATGAAAAACTGTTTTTT. This codes for CSVGVEGRRNEKLFF. Supplemented by reference TRBV29-1 and TRBJ1-4, the full variable domain reads SAVISQKPSRDICQRGTSLTIQCQVDSQVTMMFWYRQQPGQSLTLIATANQGSEATYESGFVIDKFPISRPNLTFSTLTVSNMSPEDSSIYLCSVGVEGRRNEKLFFGSGTQLSVL.

The gene calls are TRBV9 and TRBJ2-1; the D is unclear. CDR3 length: 13 amino acids. Germline V gives CDR1 SGDLS, CDR2 YYNGEE. Deletions cut 0 bases from V and 10 bases from J, with 11 bases between. The CDR3 region is CASSVELAGEQFF. CDR3 nucleotide sequence: TGTGCCAGCAGCGTAGAGCTGGCAGGCGAGCAGTTCTTC.

This chain connects TRBV7-3 to TRBJ1-2; D remains ambiguous. CDR1 is SGHTA, CDR2 FQGTGA, per germline. The CDR3 totals 13 residues. Trimming stripped 4 bases from V and 6 bases from J, with 12 bases between. The CDR3 DNA reads as TGTGCCAGCAGCTCCCGAGGGAAGGATGGCTACACCTTC. Its protein product is CASSSRGKDGYTF.

This clone was counted once. V and J are TRBV7-8 and TRBJ2-7, with D possibly being TRBD1 (6 bases). The germline V gene encodes CDR1 SGHVS and CDR2 FQNEAQ. The CDR3 contains 14 residues. V was trimmed by 5 bases and J by 2 bases, leaving 13 bases between them. CDR3 DNA: TGTGCCAGCAGCCAGCAGGGGCCACCCTACGAGCAGTACTTC. This encodes CASSQQGPPYEQYF.